Following are 27 T cell receptor beta chains from one sample sequenced in a study of T cells of healthy individuals. Via MiXCR, TCRdb re-called the 5' RACE reads, giving one row per CDR3 protein. The repertoire includes about 57,000 distinct CDR3 sequences, about 17% of them detected once, and about 4.4% sits in the top ten. These receptors came from a human donor in good health.

In this sample, this clonotype turned up many times. The gene calls are TRBV19 and TRBJ1-5, with D hard to call. Germline V gene data show CDR1 as LNHDA and CDR2 as SQIVND (reference sequence). With 2 bases removed from V and 0 bases from J, the gap between germline ends came to 5 bases. CDR3 length: 14 residues. In DNA form, the CDR3 reads TGTGCCAGTAGTATAAGCAATAGCAATCAGCCCCAGCATTTT. Protein: CASSISNSNQPQHF. Looking up the rest from reference TRBV19 and TRBJ1-5 gives the full variable domain: DGGITQSPKYLFRKEGQNVTLSCEQNLNHDAMYWYRQDPGQGLRLIYYSQIVNDFQKGDIAEGYSVSREKKESFPLTVTSAQKNPTAFYLCASSISNSNQPQHFGDGTRLSIL.

This clonotype has a count of ten or more. The chain recombines TRBV25-1 with TRBJ2-7; D is perhaps TRBD1 (6 bases). Germline assignment: CDR1 MGHDK and CDR2 SYGVNS. This CDR3 has 11 amino acids. The CDR3 bases are TGTGGTGTGGGGGCACCTTACGAGCAGTACTTC. As protein: CGVGAPYEQYF.

V and J are TRBV20-1 and TRBJ1-2; a possible D gene is TRBD1 (6 bases). V was pared by 3 bases and J by 2 bases, with 10 bases between. The CDR3 has 13 amino acids. From germline, CDR1 is DFQATT and CDR2 SNEGSKA (reference sequence). CDR3 in DNA: TGCAGTGCTAGTGAAGACAGGAACTATGGCTACACCTTC. Its translation: CSASEDRNYGYTF.

The table lists this clonotype with many counts. V usage is TRBV20-1 and J usage is TRBJ2-4; 8 bases fit TRBD2. The CDR3 contains 13 residues. In germline, CDR1 is DFQATT, CDR2 SNEGSKA (reference sequence). With 1 base clipped from V and 10 bases from J, the junction kept 6 bases outside the gene matches. The CDR3 DNA sequence: TGCAGTGCTAGAGCTACGGGAGGGGGGATTCAGTACTTC. Its protein product is CSARATGGGIQYF.

The chain employs TRBV7-9 and TRBJ2-3; TRBD1 matches at 7 bases. This CDR3 has 15 residues. Germline CDR1 reads SEHNR; CDR2 reads FQNEAQ (reference sequence). V lost 4 bases, J lost 1 base, and 5 bases stayed unmatched. The CDR3 DNA follows: TGTGCCAGCAGCTCCTACAGGGGCCGCACAGATACGCAGTATTTT. This encodes CASSSYRGRTDTQYF.

This clonotype was seen ten or more times. This sequence joins TRBV5-4 and TRBJ1-2; tentative D call: TRBD1 (5 bases). The CDR3 runs to 15 residues. Germline V gives CDR1 SGHNT, CDR2 YYREEE (reference sequence). V lost 2 bases and J lost 4, with 15 bases in between. The CDR3 loop is CASSFGQGLLYGYTF. CDR3 DNA: TGTGCCAGCAGCTTTGGGCAGGGACTACTCTATGGCTACACCTTC.

This clonotype has ten or more counts. This chain links TRBV11-3 with TRBJ2-3, with 8 bases matching TRBD1. This CDR3 spans 15 amino acids. CDR1 is SGHNT and CDR2 is YENEEA in the germline V gene. V trimming: 1 base; J trimming: 0 bases; junction bases outside the gene matches: 0. CDR3 DNA: TGTGCCAGCAGCTTAGGGGACAGGAGCACAGATACGCAGTATTTT. Translation: CASSLGDRSTDTQYF.

This clonotype showed up many times. The rearrangement uses TRBV7-2 and TRBJ2-3, with D unclear. Per germline, CDR1 SGHTA and CDR2 FQGNSA. CDR3 length: 13 amino acids. Trimming shortened V by 1 base and J by 5 bases, and 7 bases separated the two germline ends. The CDR3 coding sequence is TGTGCCAGCAGCTTAGGGCTAGGAGATACGCAGTATTTT. Translating it yields CASSLGLGDTQYF.

This clonotype was seen a handful of times. The chain has TRBV7-8 and TRBJ2-3; TRBD2 might be the D (6 bases). V lost 3 bases and J 3 bases, leaving 13 bases between the germline ends. The CDR3 sequence is 15 residues long. Germline assignment: CDR1 SGHVS and CDR2 FQNEAQ. The CDR3 loop is CASSLPGVGTDTQYF. The CDR3 bases are TGTGCCAGCAGCTTGCCGGGAGTCGGGACAGATACGCAGTATTTT.

CDR3: CASSPETGGTAGAKNIQYF. The CDR3 DNA reads as TGTGCCAGCAGCCCCGAGACAGGGGGAACCGCCGGAGCCAAAAACATTCAGTACTTC. The chain couples TRBV7-8 to TRBJ2-4, with TRBD1 matching 9 bases. This CDR3 spans 19 amino acids. The germline CDR1 and CDR2 sequences are SGHVS and FQNEAQ. V shed 5 bases, J shed 0 bases, and the junction held 14 bases outside the gene matches.

Here the CDR3 reads CASSLERMSTDTQYF. The CDR3 DNA follows: TGCGCCAGCAGCTTGGAACGAATGAGCACAGATACGCAGTATTTT. The J gene is TRBJ2-3, the V gene TRBV5-1; no reliable D call. CDR3 length: 15 residues. Germline V lookup: CDR1 SGHRS, CDR2 YFSETQ. With 0 bases removed from V and 0 bases from J, the gap between germline ends came to 8 bases.

This clonotype has at least ten counts. The V gene is TRBV6-6, the J gene TRBJ1-2, with no clear D. The CDR3 consists of 12 residues. Germline lookup yields CDR1 MNHNY and CDR2 SVGAGI (reference sequence). Trimming left V 5 bases short and J 5 bases short, with 9 bases between. CDR3 sequence: CASSALSYGYTF. The DNA for the CDR3 is TGTGCCAGCAGTGCCCTCTCTTATGGCTACACCTTC.

The gene calls are TRBV21-1 and TRBJ2-7; the table names TRBD2, a call not compared with the DNA. TRBV21-1 is a known pseudogene. The CDR3 loop spans 17 amino acids. The CDR3 protein is CASSRTSGRVNTYEQYF. In nucleotides, the CDR3 is TGTGCCAGCAGCCGAACTAGCGGGAGGGTGAACACCTACGAGCAGTACTTC.

This clonotype has a handful of counts. The chain joins TRBV7-8 to TRBJ2-2; D remains ambiguous. The germline V gene has CDR1 SGHVS and CDR2 FQNEAQ. V lost 1 base and J 5 bases, leaving 11 bases between the germline ends. This CDR3 is built from 15 residues. The CDR3 region is CASSLGGSSTGELFF. In nucleotides, the CDR3 is TGTGCCAGCAGCTTAGGTGGCTCGTCAACCGGGGAGCTGTTTTTT.

In its sample, this clonotype was seen many times. Mismatch with germline at one junction end may stem from a read error. The rearrangement uses TRBV29-1 and TRBJ2-1; no clear D gene. Germline CDR1 SQVTM, CDR2 ANQGSEA. This CDR3 is 11 amino acids long. CDR3 sequence reads: CSVEGYNEQSF. CDR3 nucleotide sequence: TGCAGCGTTGAGGGCTACAATGAGCAGTCCTTC.

This clonotype showed up many times. The chain joins TRBV3-1 to TRBJ2-1, with 10 bases identical to TRBD2. J was trimmed by 4 bases and V by 4 bases; bases with no gene match: 1. CDR3 length: 14 amino acids. Per germline, CDR1 LGHDT and CDR2 YNNKEL (reference sequence). The CDR3 here is CASSRTSGYNEQFF. CDR3 nucleotide sequence: TGTGCCAGCAGCCGGACTAGCGGATACAATGAGCAGTTCTTC.

This clonotype was observed many times. V is TRBV21-1 and J is TRBJ1-2. TRBV21-1 is deemed a pseudogene. This CDR3 contains 15 residues. CDR3 protein: CASSKWVGTLYGYTF. The DNA of the CDR3 is TGTGCCAGCAGCAAGTGGGTGGGGACTCTCTATGGCTACACCTTC.

Concerning this clonotype: This may arise from a read error, as a much more abundant clone is one base away. The CDR3 sequence: CASSQIYPLERDYNGQFF. CDR3 coding DNA: TGCGCCAGCAGCCAGATATACCCACTCGAGCGGGATTACAATGGGCAGTTCTTC. The V call is TRBV4-3, the J call TRBJ2-1; TRBD2 agrees at 7 bases. CDR1 is LGHNA, CDR2 YSLEER, per germline. The CDR3 runs 18 residues.

This chain uses TRBV7-2 with TRBJ1-2; a weak D match, TRBD1 (5 bases). V was cut by 5 bases and J by 6 bases, with 25 bases left in between. The germline V gene encodes CDR1 SGHTA and CDR2 FQGNSA. The CDR3 has 17 amino acids. The CDR3 protein is CASSTLGGTRHRDGYTF. In DNA, the CDR3 is TGTGCCAGCAGCACTCTCGGCGGGACGCGACACCGAGATGGCTACACCTTC.

As regards this clonotype: This may be a read error: a much more frequent sequence differs by one nucleotide. The chain combines TRBV4-1 with TRBJ1-2; 7 bases are shared with TRBD1. This CDR3 comprises 15 residues. CDR1 and CDR2 (germline): MGHRA, YSYEKL. The CDR3 DNA reads as TGCGCCAGCAGCCAAGGACAGGGTCTGGGGTATGGCTACTCCTTC. This gives the protein CASSQGQGLGYGYSF.

The CDR3 sequence: CASSFKRGARNTGELFF. In nucleotides, the CDR3 is TGCGCCAGCAGCTTCAAGCGGGGGGCGAGAAACACCGGGGAGCTGTTTTTT. The chain employs TRBV5-1 and TRBJ2-2; the match to TRBD2 covers 9 bases. This CDR3 is 17 amino acids long. The trim removed 2 bases at V and 2 bases at J, leaving 7 bases unmatched. Germline values: CDR1 SGHRS, CDR2 YFSETQ.

As to this clonotype: A read error may explain this, as a much larger clone is one base away. This sequence joins TRBV28 and TRBJ2-7; D is uncertain. The CDR3 runs 11 residues. Germline lookup yields CDR1 MDHEN and CDR2 SYDVKM. V was cut by 8 bases and J by 6 bases, with 11 bases left in between. The CDR3 DNA sequence: TGTGCCAGCCGAGAGTTGTGCGAGCAGTACTTC. This gives the protein CASRELCEQYF.

This clonotype has a handful of counts. The chain is built from TRBV28 and TRBJ2-5, with D maybe TRBD1 (5 bases). Germline CDR1 reads MDHEN; CDR2 reads SYDVKM. CDR3 size: 15 residues. Trimming removed 4 bases from V and 5 bases from J, with 17 bases in between. CDR3 sequence reads: CASSSEGQFGETQYF. CDR3 in DNA: TGTGCCAGCAGTTCGGAAGGACAATTTGGGGAGACCCAGTACTTC.

This chain connects TRBV29-1 to TRBJ1-1, with a weak D call TRBD1 (5 bases). CDR1 SQVTM and CDR2 ANQGSEA come from the germline V gene. CDR3 length equals 15 residues. The V end lost 7 bases, the J end lost 0 bases, and 18 bases lay between the germline ends. CDR3 region: CSGDVRGTLNTEAFF. The CDR3 coding sequence is TGCAGCGGCGACGTTCGAGGGACCTTGAACACTGAAGCTTTCTTT.

This clonotype occurred many times. The chain uses TRBV10-3 and TRBJ1-1, with 9 bases that match TRBD1. Germline V gives CDR1 ENHRY, CDR2 SYGVKD. The CDR3 has 13 amino acids. V shed 2 bases and J 8 bases; nucleotides not matched to a gene: 3. The CDR3 DNA reads TGTGCCATCAGTGAGCAAACAGGGGGCGAAGCTTTCTTT. The encoded protein is CAISEQTGGEAFF.

This clonotype was recorded many times. The chain has TRBV4-1 and TRBJ2-2, with 7 bases lining up with TRBD2. CDR3 length: 18 residues. Trimming took 4 bases from V and 7 from J; bases not matched to a gene: 18. In germline, CDR1 is MGHRA, CDR2 YSYEKL. Here the CDR3 DNA reads TGCGCCAGCAGCCCTGGGCGGGTGCGCGGGAGAAGGCACGGGGAGCTGTTTTTT. The encoded protein is CASSPGRVRGRRHGELFF.

This clonotype was recorded a few times. The chain uses TRBV4-1 and TRBJ2-7; a weak D match, TRBD1 (8 bases). This CDR3 contains 16 residues. CDR1 and CDR2 (germline): MGHRA, YSYEKL. V was clipped by 2 bases and J by 7 bases, with 21 bases between them. CDR3: CASSQTGGARVGEQYF. CDR3 DNA: TGCGCCAGCAGCCAAACAGGGGGGGCGAGAGTGGGGGAGCAGTACTTC.